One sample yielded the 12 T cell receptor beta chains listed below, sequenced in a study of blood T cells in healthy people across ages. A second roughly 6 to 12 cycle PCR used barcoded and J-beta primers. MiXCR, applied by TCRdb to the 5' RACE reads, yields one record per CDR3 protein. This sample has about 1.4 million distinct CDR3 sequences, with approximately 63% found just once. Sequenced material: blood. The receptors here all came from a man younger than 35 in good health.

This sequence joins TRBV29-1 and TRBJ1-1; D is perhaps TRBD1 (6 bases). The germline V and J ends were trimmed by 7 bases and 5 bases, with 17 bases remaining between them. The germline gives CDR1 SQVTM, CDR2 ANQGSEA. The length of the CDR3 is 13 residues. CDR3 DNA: TGCAGCGCTGATTGGGGGGCGGGAACTGAAGCTTTCTTT. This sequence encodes CSADWGAGTEAFF.

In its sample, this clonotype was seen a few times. The CDR3 nucleotides read TGTGCCAGCAGGACAGCGTCCTACGAGCAGTACTTC. Protein sequence: CASRTASYEQYF. The V gene is TRBV6-5, the J gene TRBJ2-7, with D possibly matching TRBD1 (5 bases). Trimming pared 6 bases from V and 1 base from J, leaving 7 bases between. This CDR3 has 12 residues. Germline CDR1 reads MNHEY; CDR2 reads SVGAGI.

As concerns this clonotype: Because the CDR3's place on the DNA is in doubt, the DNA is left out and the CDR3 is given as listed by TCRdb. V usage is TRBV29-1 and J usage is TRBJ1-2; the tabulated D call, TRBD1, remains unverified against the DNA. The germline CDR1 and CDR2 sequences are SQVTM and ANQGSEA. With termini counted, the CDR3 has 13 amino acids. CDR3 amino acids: CSVLTGENYGCTF.

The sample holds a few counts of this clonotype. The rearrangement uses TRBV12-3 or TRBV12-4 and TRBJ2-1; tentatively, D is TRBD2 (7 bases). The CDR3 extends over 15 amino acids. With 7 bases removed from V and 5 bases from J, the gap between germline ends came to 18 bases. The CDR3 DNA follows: TGTGCCAGCACTCGAAGGGGGGGCGCGAACAATGAGCAGTTCTTC. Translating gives CASTRRGGANNEQFF.

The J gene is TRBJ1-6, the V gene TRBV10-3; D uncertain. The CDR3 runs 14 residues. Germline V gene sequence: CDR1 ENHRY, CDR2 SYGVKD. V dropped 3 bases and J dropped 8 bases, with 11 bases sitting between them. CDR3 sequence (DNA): TGTGCCATCAGTGAACGGGGTAGGGATTCACCCCTCCACTTT. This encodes CAISERGRDSPLHF.

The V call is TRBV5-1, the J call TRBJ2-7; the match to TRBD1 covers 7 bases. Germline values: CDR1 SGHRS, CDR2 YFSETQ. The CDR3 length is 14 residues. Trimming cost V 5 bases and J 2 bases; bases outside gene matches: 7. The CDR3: CASRGTDNPYEQYF. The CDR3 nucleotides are TGCGCCAGCAGAGGGACAGATAATCCCTACGAGCAGTACTTC.

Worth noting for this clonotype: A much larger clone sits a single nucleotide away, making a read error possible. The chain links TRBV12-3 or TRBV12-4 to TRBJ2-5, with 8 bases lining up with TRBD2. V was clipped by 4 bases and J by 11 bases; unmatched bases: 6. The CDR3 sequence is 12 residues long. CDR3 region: CASSSLGRGQYF. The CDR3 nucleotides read TGTGCCAGCAGTTCCCTCGGGAGGGGGCAGTACTTC.

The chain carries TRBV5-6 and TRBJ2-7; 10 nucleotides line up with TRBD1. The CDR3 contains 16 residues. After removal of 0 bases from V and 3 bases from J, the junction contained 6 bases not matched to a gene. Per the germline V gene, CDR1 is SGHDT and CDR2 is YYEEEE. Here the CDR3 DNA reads TGTGCCAGCAGCTTGGTGGGACAGGGGTTCGGCTACGAGCAGTACTTC. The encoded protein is CASSLVGQGFGYEQYF.

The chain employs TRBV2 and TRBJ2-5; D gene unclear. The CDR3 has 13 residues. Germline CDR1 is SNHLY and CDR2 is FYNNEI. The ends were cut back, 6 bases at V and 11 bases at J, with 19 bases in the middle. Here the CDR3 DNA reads TGTGCCAGCAGAGGTACTCTGGGTAATGAGCAGTACTTC. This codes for CASRGTLGNEQYF.

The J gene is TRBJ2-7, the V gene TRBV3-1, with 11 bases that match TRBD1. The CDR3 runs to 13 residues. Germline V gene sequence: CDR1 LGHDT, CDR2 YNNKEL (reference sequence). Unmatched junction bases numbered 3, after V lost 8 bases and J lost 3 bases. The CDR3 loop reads CASEGTGGYEQYF. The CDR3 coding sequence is TGTGCCAGCGAGGGGACAGGGGGCTACGAGCAGTACTTC.

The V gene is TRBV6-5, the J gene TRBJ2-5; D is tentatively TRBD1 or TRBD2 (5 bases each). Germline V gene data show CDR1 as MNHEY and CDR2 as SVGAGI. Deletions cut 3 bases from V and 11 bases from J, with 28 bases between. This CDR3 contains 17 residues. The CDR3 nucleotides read TGTGCCAGCAGTTATGGTCGAGGGGACCCCCATTTATATGAGCAGTACTTC. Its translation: CASSYGRGDPHLYEQYF.

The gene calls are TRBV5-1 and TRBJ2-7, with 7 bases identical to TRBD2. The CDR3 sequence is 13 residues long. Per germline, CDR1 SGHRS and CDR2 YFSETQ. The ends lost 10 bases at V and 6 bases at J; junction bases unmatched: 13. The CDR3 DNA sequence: TGCGCCTCGAAGAGGGGCCCTAGCGGCGAGCAGTACTTC. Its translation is CASKRGPSGEQYF.